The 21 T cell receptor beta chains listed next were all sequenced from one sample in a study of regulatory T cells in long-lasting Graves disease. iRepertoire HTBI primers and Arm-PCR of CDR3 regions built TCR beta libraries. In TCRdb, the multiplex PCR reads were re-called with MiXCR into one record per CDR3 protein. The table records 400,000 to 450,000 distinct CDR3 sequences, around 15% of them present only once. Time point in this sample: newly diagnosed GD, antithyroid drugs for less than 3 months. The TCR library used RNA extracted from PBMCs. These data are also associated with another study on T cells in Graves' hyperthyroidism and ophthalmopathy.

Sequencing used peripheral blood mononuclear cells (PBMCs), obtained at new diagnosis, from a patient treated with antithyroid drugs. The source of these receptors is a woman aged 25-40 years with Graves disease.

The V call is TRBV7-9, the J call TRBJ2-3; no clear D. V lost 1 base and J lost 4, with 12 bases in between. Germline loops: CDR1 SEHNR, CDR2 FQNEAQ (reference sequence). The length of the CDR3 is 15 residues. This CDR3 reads CASSLGSSRADTQYF. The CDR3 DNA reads TGTGCCAGCAGCTTAGGAAGCAGTAGGGCAGATACGCAGTATTTT.

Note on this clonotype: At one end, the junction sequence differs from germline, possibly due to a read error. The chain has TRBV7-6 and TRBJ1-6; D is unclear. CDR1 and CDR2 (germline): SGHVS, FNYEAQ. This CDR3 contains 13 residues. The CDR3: CAGSFGKFSPLHF. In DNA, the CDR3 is TGTGCCGGCAGCTTCGGGAAATTTTCACCCCTCCACTTT.

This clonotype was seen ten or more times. The CDR3 coding sequence is TGTGCCAGCAGTTTAGCCCGGACAGGGAGGGGCAATGAGCAGTTCTTC. It codes for CASSLARTGRGNEQFF. J is TRBJ2-1 and V is TRBV12-3 or TRBV12-4; perhaps TRBD1 as D (8 bases). V lost 0 bases to trimming and J lost 6 bases, with 15 bases between them. The CDR3 has 16 amino acids.

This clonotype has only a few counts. DNA for the CDR3: TGTGCCACCAAAGGGTGGAACCTAATGGCAGCTGGGGCCAACGTCCTGACTTTC. The encoded protein is CATKGWNLMAAGANVLTF. This sequence joins TRBV6-1 and TRBJ2-6; unclear D gene. Germline assignment: CDR1 MNHNS and CDR2 SASEGT. Trimming stripped 10 bases from V and 2 bases from J, with 24 bases between. The CDR3 extends over 18 amino acids.

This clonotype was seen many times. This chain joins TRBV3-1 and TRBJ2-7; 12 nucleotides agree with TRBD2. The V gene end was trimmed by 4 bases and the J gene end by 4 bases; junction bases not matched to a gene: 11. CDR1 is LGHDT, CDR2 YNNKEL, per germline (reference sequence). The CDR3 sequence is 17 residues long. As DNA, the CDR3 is TGTGCCAGCAGCCTCGGAAAGACTAGCGGGAGCTCTTACGAGCAGTACTTC. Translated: CASSLGKTSGSSYEQYF.

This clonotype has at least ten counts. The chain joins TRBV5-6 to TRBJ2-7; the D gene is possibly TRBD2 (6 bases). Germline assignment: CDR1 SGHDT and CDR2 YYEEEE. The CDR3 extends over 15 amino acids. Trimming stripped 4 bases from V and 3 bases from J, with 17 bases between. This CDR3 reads CASSLGFSGYYEQYF. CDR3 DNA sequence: TGTGCCAGCAGCCTCGGCTTTAGCGGATACTACGAGCAGTACTTC.

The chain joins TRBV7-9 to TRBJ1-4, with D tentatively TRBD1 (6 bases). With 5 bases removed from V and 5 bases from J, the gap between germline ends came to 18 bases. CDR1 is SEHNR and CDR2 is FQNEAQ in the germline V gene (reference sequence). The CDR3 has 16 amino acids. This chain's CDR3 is CASSVTPGVPNEKLFF. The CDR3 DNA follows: TGTGCCAGCAGCGTAACACCAGGGGTCCCCAATGAAAAACTGTTTTTT.

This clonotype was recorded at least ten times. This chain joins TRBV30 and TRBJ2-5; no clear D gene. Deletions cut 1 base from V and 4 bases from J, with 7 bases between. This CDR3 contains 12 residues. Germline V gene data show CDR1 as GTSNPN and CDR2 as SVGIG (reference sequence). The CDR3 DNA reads TGTGCCTGGAGTGGACCCCGAGAGACCCAGTACTTC. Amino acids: CAWSGPRETQYF.

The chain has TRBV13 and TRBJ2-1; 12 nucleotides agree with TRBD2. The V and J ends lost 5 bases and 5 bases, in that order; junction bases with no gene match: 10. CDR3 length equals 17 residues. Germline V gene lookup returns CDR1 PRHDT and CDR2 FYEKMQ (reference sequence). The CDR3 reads CASSLGLAGTSDNEQFF. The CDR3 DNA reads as TGTGCCAGCAGCCTTGGACTAGCGGGAACCTCTGACAATGAGCAGTTCTTC.

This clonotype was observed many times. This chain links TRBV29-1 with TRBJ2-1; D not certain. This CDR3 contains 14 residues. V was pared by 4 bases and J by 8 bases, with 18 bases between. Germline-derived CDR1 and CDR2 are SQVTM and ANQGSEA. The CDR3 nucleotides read TGCAGCGTTGTCCCCAGTGGGAAGTACGATGAGCAGTTCTTC. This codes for CSVVPSGKYDEQFF.

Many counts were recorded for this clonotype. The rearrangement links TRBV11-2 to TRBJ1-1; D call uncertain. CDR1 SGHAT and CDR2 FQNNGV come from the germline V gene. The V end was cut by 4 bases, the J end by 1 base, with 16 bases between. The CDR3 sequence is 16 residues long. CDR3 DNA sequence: TGTGCCAGCAGCTACGCACGCGCAAAGAGGAACACTGAAGCTTTCTTT. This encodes CASSYARAKRNTEAFF. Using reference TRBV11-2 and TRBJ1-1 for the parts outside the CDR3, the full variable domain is EAGVAQSPRYKIIEKRQSVAFWCNPISGHATLYWYQQILGQGPKLLIQFQNNGVVDDSQLPKDRFSAERLKGVDSTLKIQPAKLEDSAVYLCASSYARAKRNTEAFFGQGTRLTVV.

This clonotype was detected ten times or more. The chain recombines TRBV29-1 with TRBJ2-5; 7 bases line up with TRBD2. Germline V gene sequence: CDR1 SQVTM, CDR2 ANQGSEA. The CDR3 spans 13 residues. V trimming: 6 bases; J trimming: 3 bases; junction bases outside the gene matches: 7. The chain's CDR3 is CSVLPLAEETQYF. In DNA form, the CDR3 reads TGCAGCGTCCTGCCCCTAGCGGAAGAGACCCAGTACTTC.

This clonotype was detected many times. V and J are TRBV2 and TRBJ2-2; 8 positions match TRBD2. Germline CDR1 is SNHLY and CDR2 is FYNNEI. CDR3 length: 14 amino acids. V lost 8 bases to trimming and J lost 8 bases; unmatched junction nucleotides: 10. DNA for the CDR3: TGTGCCAGCCTTCCGGCGCGCGGGAGGGGGGAGCTGTTTTTT. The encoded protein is CASLPARGRGELFF. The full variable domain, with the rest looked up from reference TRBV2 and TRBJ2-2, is EPEVTQTPSHQVTQMGQEVILRCVPISNHLYFYWYRQILGQKVEFLVSFYNNEISEKSEIFDDQFSVERPDGSNFTLKIRSTKLEDSAMYFCASLPARGRGELFFGEGSRLTVL.

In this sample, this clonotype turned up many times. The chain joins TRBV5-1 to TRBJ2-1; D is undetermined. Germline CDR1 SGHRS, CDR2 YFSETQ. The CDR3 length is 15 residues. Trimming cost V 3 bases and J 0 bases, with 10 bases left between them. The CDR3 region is CASSYDLSSYNEQFF. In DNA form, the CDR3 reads TGCGCCAGCAGCTACGACTTGAGCTCCTACAATGAGCAGTTCTTC.

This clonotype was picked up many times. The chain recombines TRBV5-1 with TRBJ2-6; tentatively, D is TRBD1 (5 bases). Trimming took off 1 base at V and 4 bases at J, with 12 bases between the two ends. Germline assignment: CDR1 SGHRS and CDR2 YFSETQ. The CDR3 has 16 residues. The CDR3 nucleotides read TGCGCCAGCAGCTTGAGGCAGGGTGCCGGGGCCAACGTCCTGACTTTC. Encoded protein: CASSLRQGAGANVLTF.

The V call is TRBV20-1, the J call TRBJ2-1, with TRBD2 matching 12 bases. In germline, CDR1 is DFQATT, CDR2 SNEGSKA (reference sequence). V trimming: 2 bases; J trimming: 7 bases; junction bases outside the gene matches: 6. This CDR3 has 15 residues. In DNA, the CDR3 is TGCAGTGCTAGACGACTAGCGGGAGTAAGGAATGAGCAGTTCTTC. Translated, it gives CSARRLAGVRNEQFF.

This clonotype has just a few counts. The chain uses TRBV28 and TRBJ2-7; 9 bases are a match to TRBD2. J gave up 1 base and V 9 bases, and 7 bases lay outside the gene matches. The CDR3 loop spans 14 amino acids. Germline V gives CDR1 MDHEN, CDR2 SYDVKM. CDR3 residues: CASSAGGPSYEQYF. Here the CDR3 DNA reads TGTGCCAGTAGCGCGGGAGGGCCTTCCTACGAGCAGTACTTC.

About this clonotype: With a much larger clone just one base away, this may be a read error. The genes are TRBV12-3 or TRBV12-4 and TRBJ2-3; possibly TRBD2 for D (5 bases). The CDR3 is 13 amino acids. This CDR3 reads CASSPRVTDAQYF. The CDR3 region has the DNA TGTGCCAGCAGTCCGAGGGTTACAGATGCGCAGTATTTT.

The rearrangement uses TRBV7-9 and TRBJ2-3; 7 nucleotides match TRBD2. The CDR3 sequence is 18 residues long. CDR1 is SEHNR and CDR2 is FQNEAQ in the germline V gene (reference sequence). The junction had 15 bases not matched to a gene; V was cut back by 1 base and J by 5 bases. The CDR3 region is CASSLGRLAGGIVDTQYF. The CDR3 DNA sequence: TGTGCCAGCAGCTTAGGAAGACTAGCTGGTGGTATCGTAGATACGCAGTATTTT.

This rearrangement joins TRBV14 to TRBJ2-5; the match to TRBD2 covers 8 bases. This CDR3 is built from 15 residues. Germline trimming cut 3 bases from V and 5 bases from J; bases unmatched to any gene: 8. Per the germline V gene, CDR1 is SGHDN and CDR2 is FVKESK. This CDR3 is CASSQLAGVWETQYF. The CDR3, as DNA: TGTGCCAGCAGCCAGCTAGCGGGTGTTTGGGAGACCCAGTACTTC.

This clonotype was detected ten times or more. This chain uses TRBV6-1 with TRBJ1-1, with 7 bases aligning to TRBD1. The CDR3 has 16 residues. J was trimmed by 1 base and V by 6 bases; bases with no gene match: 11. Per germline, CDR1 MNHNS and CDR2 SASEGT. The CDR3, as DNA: TGTGCCAGCAGGAAAACCGGGACAGTCCCGAACACTGAAGCTTTCTTT. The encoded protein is CASRKTGTVPNTEAFF.